This T cell receptor (beta chain) was captured by sequencing in a study of cytomegalovirus exposure and HLA in healthy donors. Whole-study context: Across 300 to 400 genotyped donors, around 82% landed in the Caucasian-associated ancestry cluster.

It was with 60 Vbeta and 13 Jbeta primers that the PCR ran. Method: immunoSEQ multiplex PCR; TCRdb's copy keeps in-frame clones and lacks some. This table holds around 130,000 clones, approximately 61% found once. The sample was PBMCs. The clonotype comes from a man aged 25-45 years in good health and CMV-seropositive.

The DNA for the CDR3 is TGTGCCAGCTCAGTTTGGGACAGACACACCTTC. Residues: CASSVWDRHTF. This sequence joins TRBV28 and TRBJ1-2, with 7 bases that match TRBD1. CDR1 is MDHEN, CDR2 SYDVKM, per germline. With 8 bases clipped from V and 12 bases from J, the junction kept 9 bases outside the gene matches. This CDR3 contains 11 residues.